The 24 T cell receptor beta chains below all came from one sample that was sequenced in a study of T cells in Graves' hyperthyroidism and ophthalmopathy. Regions amplified from RNA transcripts were the TCR beta CDR3 regions. The primer set for the first-round RT-PCR of the TCR CDR3 was HTBI. TCRdb fed the multiplex PCR reads into MiXCR, producing one record per CDR3 protein. The sample carries hundreds of thousands of distinct CDR3 sequences, 11% to 15% recorded once. Sample: blood. Receptors originate from a woman under 30 with Graves' hyperthyroidism.

In this sample, this clonotype turned up a few times. V is TRBV29-1 and J is TRBJ2-2, with a tentative D call TRBD1 (6 bases). The CDR3 is 15 residues long. The V gene lost 7 bases and the J gene lost 6 bases, with 21 bases spanning the gap. Germline values: CDR1 SQVTM, CDR2 ANQGSEA. The CDR3 DNA reads TGCAGCGCTCGACTCCGGGACACCGGACCCGGGGAGCTGTTTTTT. Its translation is CSARLRDTGPGELFF.

There are many counts of this clonotype. The genes are TRBV4-3 and TRBJ1-1; D is possibly TRBD1 (6 bases). Trimming shortened V by 0 bases and J by 1 base, and 9 bases separated the two germline ends. Germline loops: CDR1 LGHNA, CDR2 YSLEER. The CDR3 contains 15 residues. This CDR3 reads CASSQERTENTEAFF. Here the CDR3 DNA reads TGCGCCAGCAGCCAAGAGCGGACAGAGAACACTGAAGCTTTCTTT.

In DNA, the CDR3 is TGTGCCAGCAGTGATTCACAGGGTGGGGGCACAGATACGCAGTATTTT. It yields the protein CASSDSQGGGTDTQYF. The rearrangement joins TRBV2 to TRBJ2-3; D is possibly TRBD1 (6 bases). Germline assignment: CDR1 SNHLY and CDR2 FYNNEI. V was trimmed by 3 bases and J by 1 base, leaving 14 bases between them. This CDR3 has 16 amino acids.

Ten or more counts support this clonotype. This sequence joins TRBV5-1 and TRBJ2-7, with D unresolved. The CDR3 has 11 amino acids. CDR1 SGHRS and CDR2 YFSETQ come from the germline V gene. Trimming took 0 bases from V and 6 from J, leaving 4 bases between them. DNA of the CDR3: TGCGCCAGCAGCTTGGATCGCGAGCAGTACTTC. Its translation is CASSLDREQYF.

The V call is TRBV7-8, the J call TRBJ1-1, with 10 bases identical to TRBD1. V shed 6 bases and J 5 bases; nucleotides not matched to a gene: 12. CDR1 is SGHVS and CDR2 is FQNEAQ in the germline V gene. The CDR3 runs 16 residues. CDR3 loop: CASSSLDRGIPTEAFF. CDR3 bases: TGTGCCAGCAGTTCTCTGGACAGGGGGATTCCTACTGAAGCTTTCTTT. The full variable domain, its missing parts supplied by reference TRBV7-8 and TRBJ1-1, is GAGVSQSPRYKVAKRGQDVALRCDPISGHVSLFWYQQALGQGPEFLTYFQNEAQLDKSGLPSDRFFAERPEGSVSTLKIQRTQQEDSAVYLCASSSLDRGIPTEAFFGQGTRLTVV.

In this sample, this clonotype turned up many times. V is TRBV20-1 and J is TRBJ2-7, with TRBD2 as a possible D gene (5 bases). The germline V and J ends were trimmed by 2 bases and 7 bases, with 24 bases remaining between them. This CDR3 comprises 16 residues. Looked up from germline, CDR1 is DFQATT and CDR2 is SNEGSKA (reference sequence). The CDR3 sequence: CSARSSWTLSLEEQYF. The CDR3 coding sequence is TGCAGTGCTAGATCTTCCTGGACTCTATCCCTTGAGGAGCAGTACTTC.

This clonotype appeared many times. CDR3 in DNA: TGCGCCAGCAGCTCCTACTCTGGGGCCAACGTCCTGACTTTC. Its protein product is CASSSYSGANVLTF. V gene TRBV5-1 combines with J gene TRBJ2-6; no clear D. There are 14 residues in the CDR3. Per germline, CDR1 SGHRS and CDR2 YFSETQ. V was cut by 3 bases and J by 0 bases, with 4 bases left in between.

This clonotype appeared a few times. This chain uses TRBV6-1 with TRBJ2-3; D might be TRBD1 (6 bases). V gave up 0 bases and J gave up 5 bases, with 15 bases separating them. Per germline, CDR1 MNHNS and CDR2 SASEGT. The CDR3 length is 16 residues. The CDR3 loop reads CASSEALMGAGDTQYF. The CDR3 nucleotides are TGTGCCAGCAGTGAAGCGCTTATGGGGGCAGGAGATACGCAGTATTTT.

CDR3 residues: CAISEFGTSNTGELFF. In DNA form, the CDR3 reads TGTGCCATCAGTGAGTTTGGGACTTCGAACACCGGGGAGCTGTTTTTT. The J gene is TRBJ2-2, the V gene TRBV10-3, with D possibly being TRBD2 (6 bases). Germline V gene sequence: CDR1 ENHRY, CDR2 SYGVKD. Trimming cost V 1 base and J 0 bases, with 9 bases left between them. This CDR3 comprises 16 residues.

V is TRBV5-1 and J is TRBJ2-2; TRBD1 matches at 7 bases. This CDR3 region has 14 residues. V lost 3 bases and J lost 7; bases outside the gene matches: 6. Germline CDR1 SGHRS, CDR2 YFSETQ. As DNA, the CDR3 is TGCGCCAGCAGCTCGGGACAGCTATGCGGGGAGCTGTTTTTT. Amino acid sequence: CASSSGQLCGELFF.

The gene calls are TRBV29-1 and TRBJ2-1; D assignment may be TRBD1 or TRBD2 (6 bases each). Germline CDR1 is SQVTM and CDR2 is ANQGSEA. The V gene lost 3 bases and the J gene lost 0 bases, with 12 bases spanning the gap. CDR3 size: 15 residues. The CDR3 sequence is CSVEFRGHSYNEQFF. In DNA form, the CDR3 reads TGCAGCGTTGAGTTTCGGGGGCACTCCTACAATGAGCAGTTCTTC.

The chain couples TRBV9 to TRBJ1-2, with 9 positions matching TRBD1. The CDR3 runs 15 residues. Germline lookup yields CDR1 SGDLS and CDR2 YYNGEE. The trim removed 0 bases at V and 7 bases at J, leaving 7 bases unmatched. This chain's CDR3 is CASSVGGQGGLGYTF. The CDR3, as DNA: TGTGCCAGCAGCGTAGGGGGACAGGGCGGGCTTGGCTACACCTTC.

There are many counts of this clonotype. The chain employs TRBV12-3 or TRBV12-4 and TRBJ2-3; the D is unclear. CDR3 length equals 12 residues. The ends were cut back, 6 bases at V and 1 base at J, with 5 bases in the middle. DNA for the CDR3: TGTGCCAGCAGCCTAGGCACAGATACGCAGTATTTT. Its protein product is CASSLGTDTQYF.

The chain is built from TRBV6-1 and TRBJ1-1; D gene unclear. Germline V gene data show CDR1 as MNHNS and CDR2 as SASEGT. V dropped 3 bases and J dropped 7 bases, with 9 bases sitting between them. The CDR3 length is 12 residues. The CDR3 is CASSDQRFEAFF. In nucleotides, the CDR3 is TGTGCCAGCAGTGACCAGCGCTTTGAAGCTTTCTTT.

This clonotype was counted many times. The chain has TRBV7-9 and TRBJ2-3; 8 nucleotides align to TRBD2. This CDR3 has 17 amino acids. V shed 1 base, J shed 2 bases, and the junction held 8 bases outside the gene matches. Germline-derived CDR1 and CDR2 are SEHNR and FQNEAQ (reference sequence). The CDR3, as DNA: TGTGCCAGCAGCTTAGTGCGGGAGGCCCCGCTCACAGATACGCAGTATTTT. Its translation: CASSLVREAPLTDTQYF. The entire variable domain, with the rest obtained from reference TRBV7-9 and TRBJ2-3, is as follows: DTGVSQNPRHKITKRGQNVTFRCDPISEHNRLYWYRQTLGQGPEFLTYFQNEAQLEKSRLLSDRFSAERPKGSFSTLEIQRTEQGDSAMYLCASSLVREAPLTDTQYFGPGTRLTVL.

This clonotype was seen at least ten times. V is TRBV5-1 and J is TRBJ2-1; TRBD2 matches 9 bases. The CDR3 covers 15 residues. With V trimmed by 0 bases and J by 9 bases, 7 bases remained unmatched. Germline V gene data show CDR1 as SGHRS and CDR2 as YFSETQ. This CDR3 is CASSLGAGGPSEQFF. CDR3 DNA: TGCGCCAGCAGCTTGGGGGCGGGAGGGCCGAGTGAGCAGTTCTTC.

The gene calls are TRBV6-2 or TRBV6-3 and TRBJ2-7; no clear D gene. V was cut by 6 bases and J by 1 base, with 10 bases left in between. CDR1 and CDR2 (germline): MNHEY, SVGEGT. The CDR3 loop spans 13 amino acids. In DNA form, the CDR3 reads TGTGCCAGCAGACAGAAGCCTTCCTACGAGCAGTACTTC. Translating it yields CASRQKPSYEQYF.

The chain has TRBV28 and TRBJ1-6; 7 bases map to TRBD1. The germline V gene encodes CDR1 MDHEN and CDR2 SYDVKM. The CDR3 extends over 14 amino acids. Trimming cost V 5 bases and J 9 bases; bases outside gene matches: 7. The CDR3 DNA sequence: TGTGCCAGCAGTCCGGTACAGGGGACTTCACCCCTCCACTTT. Translation: CASSPVQGTSPLHF. The complete variable domain, with remaining parts taken from reference TRBV28 and TRBJ1-6, reads DVKVTQSSRYLVKRTGEKVFLECVQDMDHENMFWYRQDPGLGLRLIYFSYDVKMKEKGDIPEGYSVSREKKERFSLILESASTNQTSMYLCASSPVQGTSPLHFGNGTRLTVT.

This clonotype was recorded many times. One end of the junction fails to match germline, which may point to a read error. This chain connects TRBV6-1 to TRBJ2-7; 7 bases align to TRBD2. CDR3 length: 16 amino acids. Per the germline V gene, CDR1 is MNHNS and CDR2 is SASEGT. The CDR3 DNA reads as TGTGCCAGCAGCGAAGCTTACGCGGGAGCAAGGTACGAGCAGTACTTC. The encoded protein is CASSEAYAGARYEQYF.

This clonotype showed up many times. The chain combines TRBV7-3 with TRBJ2-3; TRBD2 is a possible D gene (6 bases). Germline V gives CDR1 SGHTA, CDR2 FQGTGA. This CDR3 comprises 14 residues. With 8 bases removed from V and 5 bases from J, the gap between germline ends came to 17 bases. The CDR3 loop is CASHSGGEGDTQYF. The DNA for the CDR3 is TGTGCCAGCCACTCGGGCGGGGAAGGAGATACGCAGTATTTT.

This clonotype has ten or more counts. V gene TRBV28 combines with J gene TRBJ2-5; 11 positions match TRBD2. The CDR3 loop spans 13 amino acids. Unmatched junction bases numbered 4, after V lost 8 bases and J lost 5 bases. CDR1 MDHEN and CDR2 SYDVKM come from the germline V gene. CDR3 DNA sequence: TGTGCCAGCGCGGCTAGCGGGAGGGAGACCCAGTACTTC. It is translated as CASAASGRETQYF.

This clonotype has ten or more counts. V gene TRBV6-1 combines with J gene TRBJ2-7; the D gene is possibly TRBD2 (5 bases). Germline V lookup: CDR1 MNHNS, CDR2 SASEGT. Trimming shortened V by 6 bases and J by 0 bases, and 15 bases separated the two germline ends. The CDR3 length is 15 residues. CDR3 in DNA: TGTGCCAGCAGCCCACGGGGTTATAGCTCCTACGAGCAGTACTTC. This codes for CASSPRGYSSYEQYF.

Ten or more counts support this clonotype. CDR3 protein: CASSQGRLASTDTQYF. The CDR3, as DNA: TGTGCCAGCAGCCAAGGGAGGCTCGCTAGCACAGATACGCAGTATTTT. The chain recombines TRBV11-2 with TRBJ2-3; D perhaps matches TRBD2 (6 bases). Looked up from germline, CDR1 is SGHAT and CDR2 is FQNNGV. Trimming shortened V by 5 bases and J by 0 bases, and 15 bases separated the two germline ends. CDR3 length equals 16 residues.

This clonotype appeared many times. The rearrangement joins TRBV12-3 or TRBV12-4 to TRBJ2-2; weak D call: TRBD1 (8 bases). CDR3 length: 15 residues. The V gene lost 5 bases and the J gene lost 4 bases, with 14 bases spanning the gap. CDR3 sequence: CASSPHRGGTGELFF. The CDR3 nucleotides read TGTGCCAGCAGTCCTCACAGGGGGGGCACCGGGGAGCTGTTTTTT.